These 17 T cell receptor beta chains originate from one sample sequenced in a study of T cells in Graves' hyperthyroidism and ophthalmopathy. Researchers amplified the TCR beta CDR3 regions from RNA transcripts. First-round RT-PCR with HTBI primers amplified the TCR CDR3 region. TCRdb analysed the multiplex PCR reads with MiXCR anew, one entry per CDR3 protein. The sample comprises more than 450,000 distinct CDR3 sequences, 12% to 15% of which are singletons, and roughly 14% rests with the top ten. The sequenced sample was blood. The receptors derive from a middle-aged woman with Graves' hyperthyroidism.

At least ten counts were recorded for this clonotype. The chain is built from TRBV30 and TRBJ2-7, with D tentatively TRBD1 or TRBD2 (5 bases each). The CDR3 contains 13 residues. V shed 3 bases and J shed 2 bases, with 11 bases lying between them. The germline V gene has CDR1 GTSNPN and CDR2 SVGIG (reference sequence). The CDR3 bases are TGTGCCTGGAGCAAGAGGGGCCCCTACGAGCAGTACTTC. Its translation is CAWSKRGPYEQYF.

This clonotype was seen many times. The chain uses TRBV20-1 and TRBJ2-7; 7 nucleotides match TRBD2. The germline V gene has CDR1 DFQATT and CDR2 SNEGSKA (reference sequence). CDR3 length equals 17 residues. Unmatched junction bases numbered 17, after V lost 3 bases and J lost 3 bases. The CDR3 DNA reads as TGCAGTGCTAGCGGAGTCCATACTAGCGTCAACTTCTACGAGCAGTACTTC. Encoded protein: CSASGVHTSVNFYEQYF.

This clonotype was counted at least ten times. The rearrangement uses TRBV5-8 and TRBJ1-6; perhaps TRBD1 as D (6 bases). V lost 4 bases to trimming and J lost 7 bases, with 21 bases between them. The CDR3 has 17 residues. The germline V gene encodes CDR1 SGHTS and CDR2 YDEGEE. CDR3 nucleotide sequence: TGTGCCAGCAGCCCTCTCGGGGGGGCAATGGGCAATTCACCCCTCCACTTT. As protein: CASSPLGGAMGNSPLHF.

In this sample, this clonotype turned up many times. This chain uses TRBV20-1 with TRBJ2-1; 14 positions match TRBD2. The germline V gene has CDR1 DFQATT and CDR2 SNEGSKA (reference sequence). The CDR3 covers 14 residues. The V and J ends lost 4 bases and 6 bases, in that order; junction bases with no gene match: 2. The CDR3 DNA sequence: TGCAGTGCTAAGGGACTAGCGGGAGTCAATGAGCAGTTCTTC. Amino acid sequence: CSAKGLAGVNEQFF.

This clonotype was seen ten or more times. The CDR3 DNA is TGTGCCAGCAGTTACGGGTTGGGGCAGAGCGGGAAGTACTTC. Translated: CASSYGLGQSGKYF. The chain combines TRBV6-5 with TRBJ2-5, with TRBD2 matching over 7 bases. The CDR3 has 14 residues. The junction had 12 bases not matched to a gene; V was cut back by 2 bases and J by 12 bases. Per germline, CDR1 MNHEY and CDR2 SVGAGI.

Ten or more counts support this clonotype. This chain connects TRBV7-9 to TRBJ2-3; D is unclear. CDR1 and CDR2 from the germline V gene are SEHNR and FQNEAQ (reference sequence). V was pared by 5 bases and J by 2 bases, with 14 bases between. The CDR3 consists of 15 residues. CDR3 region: CASSPTPGYTDTQYF. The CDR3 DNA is TGTGCCAGCAGCCCAACTCCTGGATACACAGATACGCAGTATTTT.

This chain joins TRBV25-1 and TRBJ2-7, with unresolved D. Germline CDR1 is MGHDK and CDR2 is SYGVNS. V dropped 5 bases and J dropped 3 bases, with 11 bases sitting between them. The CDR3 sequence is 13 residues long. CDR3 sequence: CASSWEWGYEQYF. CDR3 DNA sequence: TGTGCCAGCAGTTGGGAATGGGGCTACGAGCAGTACTTC.

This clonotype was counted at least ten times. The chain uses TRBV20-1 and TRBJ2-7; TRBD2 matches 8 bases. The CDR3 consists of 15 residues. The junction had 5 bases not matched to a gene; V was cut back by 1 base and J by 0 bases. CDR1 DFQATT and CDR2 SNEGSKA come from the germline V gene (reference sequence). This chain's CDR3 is CSARVVGRASYEQYF. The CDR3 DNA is TGCAGTGCTAGAGTAGTCGGGAGGGCCTCCTACGAGCAGTACTTC.

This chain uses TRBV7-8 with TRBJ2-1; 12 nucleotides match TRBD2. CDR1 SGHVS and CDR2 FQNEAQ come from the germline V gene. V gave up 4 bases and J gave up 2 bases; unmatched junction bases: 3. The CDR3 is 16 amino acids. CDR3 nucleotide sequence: TGTGCCAGCAGCTCGACTAGCGGGAGTGCCTACAATGAGCAGTTCTTC. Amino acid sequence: CASSSTSGSAYNEQFF.

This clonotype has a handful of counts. The DNA for the CDR3 is TGCGCCAGCAGACAAACAGGGAATACTGAAGCTTTCTTT. It is translated as CASRQTGNTEAFF. The chain links TRBV10-2 to TRBJ1-1, with D possibly matching TRBD1 (6 bases). Germline V CDR1 and CDR2: WSHSY, SAAADI. This CDR3 has 13 residues. The ends were cut back, 6 bases at V and 5 bases at J, with 13 bases in the middle.

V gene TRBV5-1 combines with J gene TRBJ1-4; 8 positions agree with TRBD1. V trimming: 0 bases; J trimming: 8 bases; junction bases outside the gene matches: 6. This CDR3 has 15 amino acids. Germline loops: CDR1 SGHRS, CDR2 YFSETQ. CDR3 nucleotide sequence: TGCGCCAGCAGCTTGGCGACAGGGGATACCGAAAAACTGTTTTTT. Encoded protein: CASSLATGDTEKLFF.

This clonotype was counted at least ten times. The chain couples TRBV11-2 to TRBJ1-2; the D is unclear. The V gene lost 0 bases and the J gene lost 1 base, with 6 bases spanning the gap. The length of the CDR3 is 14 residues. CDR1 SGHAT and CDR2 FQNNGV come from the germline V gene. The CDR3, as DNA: TGTGCCAGCAGCTTAGAGGCAGATAACTATGGCTACACCTTC. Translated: CASSLEADNYGYTF.

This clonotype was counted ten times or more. The CDR3 reads CASSLGGTASGETQYF. Written as DNA, the CDR3 is TGTGCCAGCAGTTTAGGGGGGACGGCAAGTGGAGAGACCCAGTACTTC. The genes are TRBV12-3 or TRBV12-4 and TRBJ2-5, with D perhaps being TRBD1 or TRBD2 (5 bases each). This CDR3 has 16 residues. Trimming pared 1 base from V and 4 bases from J, leaving 16 bases between.

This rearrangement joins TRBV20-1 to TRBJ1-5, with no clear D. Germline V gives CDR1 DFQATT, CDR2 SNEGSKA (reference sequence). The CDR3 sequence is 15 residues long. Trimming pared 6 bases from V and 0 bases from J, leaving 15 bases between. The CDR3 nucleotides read TGCAGTGCAAGGCGGCGGCATGATAGCAATCAGCCCCAGCATTTT. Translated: CSARRRHDSNQPQHF.

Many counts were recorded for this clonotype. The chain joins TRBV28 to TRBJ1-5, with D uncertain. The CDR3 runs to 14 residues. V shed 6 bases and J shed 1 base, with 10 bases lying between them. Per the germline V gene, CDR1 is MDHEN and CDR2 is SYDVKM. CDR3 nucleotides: TGTGCCAGCAGCCGAACAGCGAGCAATCAGCCCCAGCATTTT. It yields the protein CASSRTASNQPQHF.

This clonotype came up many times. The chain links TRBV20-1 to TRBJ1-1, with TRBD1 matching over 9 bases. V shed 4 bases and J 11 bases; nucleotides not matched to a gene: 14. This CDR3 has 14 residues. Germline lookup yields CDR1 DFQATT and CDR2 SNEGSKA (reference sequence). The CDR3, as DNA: TGCAGTGCTACCGGGACAGGGTATAGTATTGAGGCTTTCTTT. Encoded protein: CSATGTGYSIEAFF.

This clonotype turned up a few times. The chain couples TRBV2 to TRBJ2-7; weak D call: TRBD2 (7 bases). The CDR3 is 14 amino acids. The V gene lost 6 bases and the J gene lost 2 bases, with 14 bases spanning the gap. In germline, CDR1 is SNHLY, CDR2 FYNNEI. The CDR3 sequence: CASREAGATYEQYF. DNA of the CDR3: TGTGCCAGCAGGGAGGCGGGGGCAACCTACGAGCAGTACTTC.